These 20 T cell receptor beta chains originate from one sample sequenced in a study of PD-1 blockade in classical Hodgkin lymphoma. Indicated time point: cycle 4 day 1 (C4D1), after around six weeks of nivolumab. Brentuximab vedotin exposure varied among the patients, all of whom had relapsed after autologous stem cell transplantation. Sequenced by immunoSEQ multiplex PCR; TCRdb stores in-frame clones only, minus some. This sample has tens of thousands of clones, with approximately 80% found just once. This specimen consisted of peripheral blood mononuclear cells (PBMCs), obtained before the fourth cycle of nivolumab. Receptors originate from a human donor with classical Hodgkin lymphoma.

The gene calls are TRBV6-4 and TRBJ1-1, with D possibly matching TRBD1 (5 bases). This CDR3 has 13 amino acids. V lost 5 bases, J lost 1 base, and 8 bases lay in between. The germline V gene encodes CDR1 MRHNA and CDR2 SNTAGT. CDR3 nucleotide sequence: TGTGCCAGCAGTTTAGGGGAGAACACTGAAGCTTTCTTT. Translating it yields CASSLGENTEAFF.

The DNA of the CDR3 is TGTGCCAGCAGCTTAGCCCGGACCCTCCGGACCCAGTACTTC. Residues: CASSLARTLRTQYF. The chain links TRBV11-2 to TRBJ2-5; no firm D call. The CDR3 contains 14 residues. V lost 1 base, J lost 7 bases, and 13 bases lay in between. Germline V CDR1 and CDR2: SGHAT, FQNNGV.

The chain employs TRBV27 and TRBJ2-2, with D possibly matching TRBD1 (6 bases). CDR1 is MNHEY and CDR2 is SMNVEV in the germline V gene (reference sequence). Trimming left V 5 bases short and J 4 bases short, with 17 bases between. This CDR3 comprises 16 residues. The CDR3 loop is CASSPADRYSTGELFF. The CDR3 nucleotides are TGTGCCAGCAGTCCAGCAGACAGGTACTCCACCGGGGAGCTGTTTTTT.

In nucleotides, the CDR3 is TGTGCCAGCAGCGTCCGGGACAGGGTAATCACTGAAGCTTTCTTT. Translated, it gives CASSVRDRVITEAFF. The V gene is TRBV11-2, the J gene TRBJ1-1; 9 bases map to TRBD1. The CDR3 consists of 15 residues. Trimming at V came to 5 bases and at J to 4 bases, leaving 8 bases not matched to a gene. Germline loops: CDR1 SGHAT, CDR2 FQNNGV.

The J gene is TRBJ1-4, the V gene TRBV2; 9 positions agree with TRBD1. This CDR3 spans 12 amino acids. Unmatched junction bases numbered 5, after V lost 10 bases and J lost 8 bases. Per germline, CDR1 SNHLY and CDR2 FYNNEI. DNA for the CDR3: TGTGCCACCAGGGACAGGGACGAAAAACTGTTTTTT. Translating gives CATRDRDEKLFF.

The DNA of the CDR3 is TGTGCCAGCAGCTCAGGGCGAGGGAGTGGCTACACCTTC. This gives the protein CASSSGRGSGYTF. V and J are TRBV7-9 and TRBJ1-2, with a tentative D call TRBD1 (5 bases). The V gene lost 4 bases and the J gene lost 7 bases, with 13 bases spanning the gap. The CDR3 sequence is 13 residues long. Germline CDR1 and CDR2: SEHNR and FQNEAQ (reference sequence).

The rearrangement uses TRBV25-1 and TRBJ2-3, with D hard to call. Deletions cut 7 bases from V and 1 base from J, with 12 bases between. There are 14 residues in the CDR3. Germline V lookup: CDR1 MGHDK, CDR2 SYGVNS. The CDR3 loop reads CASTNNRRTDTQYF. CDR3 nucleotides: TGTGCCAGCACCAATAATCGACGCACAGATACGCAGTATTTT.

The CDR3 DNA is TGTGCCAGCAGCGTAGAGGTGGGAGGGCCGAGCTCCTACAATGAGCAGTTCTTC. Protein: CASSVEVGGPSSYNEQFF. The chain couples TRBV9 to TRBJ2-1, with TRBD2 identical over 7 bases. With 0 bases clipped from V and 0 bases from J, the junction kept 9 bases outside the gene matches. Germline V gene sequence: CDR1 SGDLS, CDR2 YYNGEE. This CDR3 is built from 18 residues.

The chain employs TRBV4-3 and TRBJ1-4; 9 bases align to TRBD1. The CDR3 spans 16 residues. J was trimmed by 8 bases and V by 3 bases; bases with no gene match: 10. The germline CDR1 and CDR2 sequences are LGHNA and YSLEER. CDR3 in amino acids: CASSQDPGTGLEKLFF. The CDR3 DNA follows: TGCGCCAGCAGCCAGGACCCCGGGACAGGGCTGGAAAAACTGTTTTTT.

The chain links TRBV5-4 to TRBJ2-1; D is unclear. V shed 0 bases and J shed 0 bases, with 10 bases lying between them. This CDR3 is built from 16 residues. The germline CDR1 and CDR2 sequences are SGHNT and YYREEE (reference sequence). CDR3 amino acids: CASSLGSPSSYNEQFF. Here the CDR3 DNA reads TGTGCCAGCAGCTTGGGTAGCCCCTCCTCCTACAATGAGCAGTTCTTC. Full variable domain (rest looked up from reference TRBV5-4 and TRBJ2-1): ETGVTQSPTHLIKTRGQQVTLRCSSQSGHNTVSWYQQALGQGPQFIFQYYREEENGRGNFPPRFSGLQFPNYSSELNVNALELDDSALYLCASSLGSPSSYNEQFFGPGTRLTVL.

This sequence joins TRBV18 and TRBJ2-7; 7 bases match TRBD2. CDR1 is KGHSH, CDR2 LQKENI, per germline. J gave up 6 bases and V 6 bases, and 14 bases lay outside the gene matches. The CDR3 contains 15 residues. This CDR3 is CASSPRTSKEGEQYF. The CDR3 DNA follows: TGTGCCAGCTCTCCGCGGACTAGTAAGGAAGGCGAGCAGTACTTC.

The J gene is TRBJ2-3, the V gene TRBV5-6; possible D gene TRBD2, 7 bases. This CDR3 contains 15 residues. Germline values: CDR1 SGHDT, CDR2 YYEEEE. Trimming left V 2 bases short and J 0 bases short, with 10 bases between. The CDR3 loop reads CASSFGGPSTDTQYF. For the CDR3, the DNA is TGTGCCAGCAGCTTCGGGGGGCCCAGCACAGATACGCAGTATTTT. Using reference TRBV5-6 and TRBJ2-3 for the parts outside the CDR3, the full variable domain is DAGVTQSPTHLIKTRGQQVTLRCSPKSGHDTVSWYQQALGQGPQFIFQYYEEEERQRGNFPDRFSGHQFPNYSSELNVNALLLGDSALYLCASSFGGPSTDTQYFGPGTRLTVL.

V and J are TRBV27 and TRBJ2-7; D possibly corresponds to TRBD2 (6 bases). The V end lost 5 bases, the J end lost 4 bases, and 21 bases lay between the germline ends. Germline V gene data show CDR1 as MNHEY and CDR2 as SMNVEV (reference sequence). The CDR3 is 16 amino acids. DNA for the CDR3: TGTGCCAGCAGTCCGCCCCTAGGGGTGGGGAGGTACGAGCAGTACTTC. Its translation: CASSPPLGVGRYEQYF.

This clone was recorded a few times. The J gene is TRBJ1-6, the V gene TRBV2, with 7 bases that match TRBD1. There are 15 residues in the CDR3. V lost 7 bases to trimming and J lost 6 bases; unmatched junction nucleotides: 9. Germline CDR1 is SNHLY and CDR2 is FYNNEI. Here the CDR3 reads CASTLGGGGNSPLHF. CDR3 sequence (DNA): TGTGCCAGCACCCTGGGAGGGGGCGGTAATTCACCCCTCCACTTT.

The chain employs TRBV19 and TRBJ1-6, with D possibly TRBD1 on 5 matching bases. Trimming removed 8 bases from V and 9 bases from J, with 14 bases in between. CDR3 length equals 13 residues. Germline CDR1 LNHDA, CDR2 SQIVND (reference sequence). In nucleotides, the CDR3 is TGTGCCAGTCACCCGGGGCGGGGTTCACCCCTCCACTTT. Amino acid sequence: CASHPGRGSPLHF.

The chain has TRBV30 and TRBJ1-2; D ambiguous. The V gene's germline CDR1 is GTSNPN and CDR2 SVGIG (reference sequence). Trimming shortened V by 3 bases and J by 4 bases, and 15 bases separated the two germline ends. This CDR3 has 14 amino acids. The chain's CDR3 is CAWSVSVSSYGYTF. In DNA form, the CDR3 reads TGTGCCTGGAGCGTCTCGGTGTCCTCCTATGGCTACACCTTC.

This rearrangement joins TRBV2 to TRBJ1-2; D gene ambiguous. The CDR3 consists of 12 residues. Trimming pared 0 bases from V and 2 bases from J, leaving 1 base between. The germline V gene has CDR1 SNHLY and CDR2 FYNNEI. The CDR3 sequence: CASSEANYGYTF. In DNA, the CDR3 is TGTGCCAGCAGTGAAGCAAACTATGGCTACACCTTC.

The V and J genes are TRBV5-1 and TRBJ1-1; 9 bases map to TRBD1. The V segment lost 4 bases and the J segment 1 base; nucleotides outside the gene matches: 2. The CDR3 covers 14 residues. Germline V gene data show CDR1 as SGHRS and CDR2 as YFSETQ. CDR3 sequence: CASSRDRENTEAFF. The CDR3 DNA reads TGCGCCAGCAGCCGGGACAGGGAGAACACTGAAGCTTTCTTT. Complete variable domain (other parts from reference TRBV5-1 and TRBJ1-1): KAGVTQTPRYLIKTRGQQVTLSCSPISGHRSVSWYQQTPGQGLQFLFEYFSETQRNKGNFPGRFSGRQFSNSRSEMNVSTLELGDSALYLCASSRDRENTEAFFGQGTRLTVV.

The table lists this clone with a count of one. The V gene is TRBV5-4, the J gene TRBJ2-1; D not certain. This CDR3 spans 16 amino acids. CDR1 is SGHNT, CDR2 YYREEE, per germline (reference sequence). V gave up 4 bases and J gave up 0 bases, with 14 bases separating them. CDR3 sequence: CASSPPAASSYNEQFF. The CDR3 DNA reads as TGTGCCAGCAGCCCCCCCGCGGCTAGCTCCTACAATGAGCAGTTCTTC.

The gene calls are TRBV7-9 and TRBJ2-2; D is perhaps TRBD1 or TRBD2 (5 bases each). Germline CDR1 is SEHNR and CDR2 is FQNEAQ (reference sequence). V lost 1 base and J 6 bases, leaving 12 bases between the germline ends. This CDR3 comprises 15 residues. CDR3 amino acids: CASSLVQGDSGELFF. CDR3 in DNA: TGTGCCAGCAGCTTAGTCCAGGGAGATTCCGGGGAGCTGTTTTTT.